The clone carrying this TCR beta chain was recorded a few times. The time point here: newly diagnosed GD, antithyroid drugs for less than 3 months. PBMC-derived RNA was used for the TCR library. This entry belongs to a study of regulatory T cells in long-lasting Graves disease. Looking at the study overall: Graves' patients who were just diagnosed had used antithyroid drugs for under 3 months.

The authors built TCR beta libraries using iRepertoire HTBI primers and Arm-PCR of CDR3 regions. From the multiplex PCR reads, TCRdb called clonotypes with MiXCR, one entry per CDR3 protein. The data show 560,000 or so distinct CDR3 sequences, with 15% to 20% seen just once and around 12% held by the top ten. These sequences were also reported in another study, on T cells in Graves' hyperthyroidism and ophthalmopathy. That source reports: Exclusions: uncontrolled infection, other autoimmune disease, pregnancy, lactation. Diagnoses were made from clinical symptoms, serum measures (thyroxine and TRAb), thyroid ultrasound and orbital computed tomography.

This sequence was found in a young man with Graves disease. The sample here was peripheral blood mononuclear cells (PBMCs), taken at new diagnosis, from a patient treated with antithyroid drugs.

CDR3 protein: CASTARGVNEQYF. CDR3 DNA: TGTGCCAGCACGGCCAGGGGAGTAAACGAGCAGTACTTC. The chain is built from TRBV6-1 and TRBJ2-7, with D maybe TRBD1 (6 bases). Per germline, CDR1 MNHNS and CDR2 SASEGT. The CDR3 is made up of 13 amino acids. Deletions cut 7 bases from V and 5 bases from J, with 15 bases between.